This entry concerns a single T cell receptor beta chain. The record originates from a study of blood T cell repertoires in COVID-19. On the study more broadly: Samples of COVID-19 (acute and convalescent) were obtained from the United States, Italy and Spain. T cells, B-cell-depleted T cells, or PBMCs supplied cDNA or gDNA.

V lost 3 bases and J lost 2; bases outside the gene matches: 0. The CDR3 extends over 15 amino acids. The germline CDR1 and CDR2 sequences are LNHDA and SQIVND (reference sequence). As processed by the authors: The assay estimated nucleated cells by amplifying reference gene primers. The assay was immunoSEQ multiplex PCR, and TCRdb's table has in-frame clones only and misses some. The V and J calls and clone size are taken from that table; D and trimming were inferred from the DNA. The sample consists of 120,000 or so clones, over 70% of them appearing once. The chain is built from TRBV19 and TRBJ1-5; 11 bases fit TRBD1. Specimen: peripheral blood. The clonotype comes from a woman between 65 and 79 years old with acute or convalescent COVID-19. CDR3 sequence (DNA): TGTGCCAGTAGTATGGGACAGGGGGGCAATCAGCCCCAGCATTTT. It translates to CASSMGQGGNQPQHF.